Shown below are 18 T cell receptor beta chains from a single sample sequenced in a study of T cell repertoires in cytomegalovirus infection (dated by TCRdb to the late 2010s). The listed sequencing device is Illumina HiSeq 1500. TCRdb's own reprocessing of the public reads used fastp at Q25 and MiXCR and kept productive beta chains. A single entry per CDR3 protein holds the most common genes and DNA from its merged rows. Within this sample are 150,000 to 200,000 distinct CDR3 sequences, with roughly 30% of them counted one time only. The top ten hold 31% of the sample. The sequencing input was PBMCs. Source of these receptors: a human donor in good health (CMV status not recorded). Some clones in this sample may be carry-over from other donors' samples.

This clonotype was detected a few times. J is TRBJ1-3 and V is TRBV5-1; possibly TRBD1 for D (6 bases). The CDR3 totals 14 residues. Germline V gives CDR1 SGHRS, CDR2 YFSETQ. Trimming pared 4 bases from V and 3 bases from J, leaving 11 bases between. In nucleotides, the CDR3 is TGCGCCAGCAGCGAAACAGGGCTTGGAAACACCATATATTTT. Translation: CASSETGLGNTIYF.

The chain carries TRBV11-2 and TRBJ2-5; possibly TRBD1 or TRBD2 for D (5 bases each). In germline, CDR1 is SGHAT, CDR2 FQNNGV. The CDR3 length is 14 residues. V dropped 6 bases and J dropped 5 bases, with 16 bases sitting between them. CDR3: CASRGPYLGETQYF. Written as DNA, the CDR3 is TGTGCCAGCAGGGGACCATACCTAGGGGAGACCCAGTACTTC.

The chain is built from TRBV7-2 and TRBJ2-5, with 8 bases fitting TRBD1. Germline CDR1 reads SGHTA; CDR2 reads FQGNSA. The CDR3 extends over 18 amino acids. J was trimmed by 1 base and V by 2 bases; bases with no gene match: 12. The CDR3 sequence is CASSLQYSGTGVQETQYF. CDR3 bases: TGTGCCAGCAGCTTACAATACTCCGGGACAGGAGTCCAAGAGACCCAGTACTTC.

The rearrangement uses TRBV7-3 and TRBJ1-2; D call uncertain. Trimming stripped 4 bases from V and 5 bases from J, with 11 bases between. There are 13 residues in the CDR3. Germline lookup yields CDR1 SGHTA and CDR2 FQGTGA. Written as DNA, the CDR3 is TGTGCCAGCAGCTCCCTACCTGGTTATGGCTACACCTTC. It is translated as CASSSLPGYGYTF. Full variable domain (rest looked up from reference TRBV7-3 and TRBJ1-2): GAGVSQTPSNKVTEKGKYVELRCDPISGHTALYWYRQSLGQGPEFLIYFQGTGAADDSGLPNDRFFAVRPEGSVSTLKIQRTERGDSAVYLCASSSLPGYGYTFGSGTRLTVV.

Here the CDR3 reads CASNDQDGGTEAFF. In DNA, the CDR3 is TGTGCCAGCAATGACCAGGACGGTGGGACTGAAGCTTTCTTT. This sequence joins TRBV2 and TRBJ1-1; D is unclear. This CDR3 is 14 amino acids long. Germline V gives CDR1 SNHLY, CDR2 FYNNEI. V gave up 7 bases and J gave up 5 bases, with 17 bases separating them.

This chain connects TRBV4-1 to TRBJ1-4; D is undetermined. The CDR3 covers 13 residues. V was clipped by 10 bases and J by 11 bases, with 20 bases between them. The germline gives CDR1 MGHRA, CDR2 YSYEKL. This chain's CDR3 is CATGKEGGGKLFF. The CDR3, as DNA: TGCGCCACCGGGAAGGAGGGCGGCGGTAAACTGTTTTTT.

The J gene is TRBJ2-1, the V gene TRBV20-1; 7 bases are a match to TRBD2. The CDR3 consists of 14 residues. V lost 3 bases, J lost 3 bases, and 5 bases stayed unmatched. Looked up from germline, CDR1 is DFQATT and CDR2 is SNEGSKA (reference sequence). The CDR3 DNA reads as TGCAGTGCTAGGCTACCTAGCGGCTACAATGAGCAGTTCTTC. It codes for CSARLPSGYNEQFF.

The table lists this clonotype with a few counts. The chain recombines TRBV5-6 with TRBJ1-2; no clear D. The CDR3 totals 15 residues. Germline loops: CDR1 SGHDT, CDR2 YYEEEE. Trimming stripped 5 bases from V and 8 bases from J, with 22 bases between. DNA for the CDR3: TGTGCCAGCAGATCCGGCCCGGACGGGTCGTTCGGCTACACCTTC. Amino acids: CASRSGPDGSFGYTF. Looking up the rest from reference TRBV5-6 and TRBJ1-2 gives the full variable domain: DAGVTQSPTHLIKTRGQQVTLRCSPKSGHDTVSWYQQALGQGPQFIFQYYEEEERQRGNFPDRFSGHQFPNYSSELNVNALLLGDSALYLCASRSGPDGSFGYTFGSGTRLTVV.

The chain recombines TRBV19 with TRBJ2-7, with a tentative D call TRBD1 (6 bases). Trimming took off 6 bases at V and 2 bases at J, with 17 bases between the two ends. Germline V gene sequence: CDR1 LNHDA, CDR2 SQIVND (reference sequence). The CDR3 length is 15 residues. The CDR3 loop reads CASSSRGDTTYEQYF. The CDR3 coding sequence is TGTGCCAGTAGCTCTAGAGGGGACACCACCTACGAGCAGTACTTC.

This clonotype was counted at least ten times. J is TRBJ2-3 and V is TRBV2, with TRBD2 matching over 14 bases. The germline CDR1 and CDR2 sequences are SNHLY and FYNNEI. This CDR3 has 16 amino acids. The V segment lost 8 bases and the J segment 4 bases; nucleotides outside the gene matches: 8. For the CDR3, the DNA is TGTGCCAGCCGACGACTAGCGGGGGGGTCCGCAGATACGCAGTATTTT. This encodes CASRRLAGGSADTQYF.

The V call is TRBV12-3 or TRBV12-4, the J call TRBJ2-3; 7 bases are a match to TRBD2. Trimming took 4 bases from V and 3 from J; bases not matched to a gene: 10. CDR3 length equals 16 residues. CDR3 nucleotides: TGTGCCAGCAGTTCCAGGGCCGGGGGGATGACAGATACGCAGTATTTT. Translation: CASSSRAGGMTDTQYF.

The rearrangement joins TRBV29-1 to TRBJ2-7; 10 nucleotides line up with TRBD1. The CDR3 covers 12 residues. V trimming: 5 bases; J trimming: 5 bases; junction bases outside the gene matches: 3. Germline V gene sequence: CDR1 SQVTM, CDR2 ANQGSEA. CDR3 DNA: TGCAGCGTTCCAGGACAGGGGGACGAGCAGTACTTC. Translating it yields CSVPGQGDEQYF.

V usage is TRBV10-3 and J usage is TRBJ2-5; D might be TRBD1 or TRBD2, each matching 5 bases. Between the trimmed V and J ends, which lost 3 bases and 2 bases, there was a span of 13 bases. From germline, CDR1 is ENHRY and CDR2 SYGVKD. This CDR3 is built from 15 residues. The CDR3 loop reads CAISDRRGEQETQYF. The DNA of the CDR3 is TGTGCCATCAGTGATCGACGGGGCGAGCAAGAGACCCAGTACTTC.

The V gene is TRBV13, the J gene TRBJ1-2, with TRBD1 matching over 10 bases. The CDR3 runs to 14 residues. Losses at the gene ends were 5 bases for V and 5 bases for J; bases not matched to a gene: 5. The germline CDR1 and CDR2 sequences are PRHDT and FYEKMQ (reference sequence). CDR3 bases: TGTGCCAGCAGCCGGGACAGGGGCCCATATGGCTACACCTTC. Residues: CASSRDRGPYGYTF.

This clonotype has at least ten counts. This chain connects TRBV5-4 to TRBJ2-7; D might be TRBD1 (5 bases). The germline gives CDR1 SGHNT, CDR2 YYREEE (reference sequence). Trimming left V 3 bases short and J 2 bases short, with 9 bases between. CDR3 length: 13 residues. The CDR3 here is CASSSTEAYEQYF. CDR3 coding DNA: TGTGCCAGCAGCTCGACAGAGGCCTACGAGCAGTACTTC.

There are many counts of this clonotype. Written as DNA, the CDR3 is TGTGCCAGCAGCTTTGATGACAGCTCTGGAAACACCATATATTTT. Amino acid sequence: CASSFDDSSGNTIYF. The gene calls are TRBV7-8 and TRBJ1-3, with D possibly matching TRBD1 (5 bases). Germline V gives CDR1 SGHVS, CDR2 FQNEAQ. CDR3 size: 15 residues. V lost 3 bases and J lost 0, with 9 bases in between. Supplemented by reference TRBV7-8 and TRBJ1-3, the full variable domain reads GAGVSQSPRYKVAKRGQDVALRCDPISGHVSLFWYQQALGQGPEFLTYFQNEAQLDKSGLPSDRFFAERPEGSVSTLKIQRTQQEDSAVYLCASSFDDSSGNTIYFGEGSWLTVV.

This clonotype was seen only a few times. The V gene is TRBV6-2 or TRBV6-3, the J gene TRBJ1-1; D is perhaps TRBD1 (5 bases). CDR1 is MNHEY, CDR2 SVGEGT, per germline. The CDR3 spans 17 residues. The germline V and J ends were trimmed by 2 bases and 0 bases, with 16 bases remaining between them. The CDR3 protein is CASSYHAHRGLNTEAFF. CDR3 bases: TGTGCCAGCAGTTACCACGCCCATAGGGGCCTGAACACTGAAGCTTTCTTT.

This clonotype was recorded a few times. The V gene is TRBV7-6, the J gene TRBJ2-2, with D possibly being TRBD1 (5 bases). Trimming pared 5 bases from V and 4 bases from J, leaving 11 bases between. The CDR3 has 14 residues. CDR1 is SGHVS and CDR2 is FNYEAQ in the germline V gene. Here the CDR3 reads CASSLGASTGELFF. The CDR3 bases are TGTGCCAGCAGCCTAGGGGCGAGCACCGGGGAGCTGTTTTTT.